The entry below describes one TCR beta chain. The antigen is not known. CDR3 length equals 15 residues. From germline, CDR1 is SGDLS and CDR2 YYNGEE. V dropped 2 bases and J dropped 1 base, with 11 bases sitting between them. This sample was included in a study of shared clonotypes between healthy human individuals. Some clones are missing from TCRdb's copy, which holds only in-frame ones; the method was immunoSEQ multiplex PCR. The profile covers 1.5 million to 1.9 million clones, with 98% appearing a single time and 0.4% to 0.45% taken by the ten largest. Study-wide results and caveats: Though the depth was large, rarefaction showed that sorted-subset sequencing was incomplete.

This clonotype was obtained from a man aged 25 to 40 in good health. Sequenced: naive CD4+ T cells sorted from blood. Subset noted: CD45RA+ positively selected. The chain uses TRBV9 and TRBJ2-3, with D possibly being TRBD2 (5 bases). The CDR3 nucleotides read TGTGCCAGCAGCGTCACGGGAACCGGCACAGATACGCAGTATTTT. Translating gives CASSVTGTGTDTQYF.